This TCR beta chain comes out of a study of blood T cell repertoires in COVID-19 (dated by TCRdb to the early 2020s). As for the study more broadly: Samples from collaborators originated in the United States, Italy and Spain and spanned both the acute and convalescent phases of COVID-19. The prospective study material was composed of cDNA or gDNA derived from T cells, B-cell-depleted T cells, or PBMCs. Subjects who had been exposed to COVID-19, were actively infected with it, or had recovered from it provided the deeply sampled blood TCRbeta repertoires that made up the dataset. A freely available public database, intended as a resource for researchers studying the immune response to SARS-CoV-2, is where the repertoires were released. The samples were drawn from two sources: the first 160 participants of the ongoing ImmuneRACE study, and fewer than 1,500 subjects contributed by 6 global collaborators. Sample metadata almost always included a de-identified subject ID, COVID-19 status, age in years and sex. Where available, HLA class I and class II types were obtained from metadata supplied by the sample provider rather than from assay-based typing. Study-level results and caveats: The quantity of clinical and demographic metadata differed by source and by participant and was supplied without curation.

Whole blood was collected in K2EDTA tubes by collaborating institutions according to the institutions' own protocols. For TCRbeta analysis, collaborators shipped samples in one of three forms: frozen whole blood, isolated PBMCs, or DNA extracted from either of those sample types. As for this clone: Its antigen remains unidentified. The record has no base qualities; no much larger clone is one base away.

CDR1 is given as KGHSH and CDR2 as LQKENI, both from the germline V gene. There are 17 amino acids in the CDR3, from cysteine to phenylalanine inclusive. Just CDR3 DNA is preserved here, 51 bases in frame from base 1. Clipping removes 5 bases from V and 2 bases from J, with 11 as the unmatched junction base count. TCRbeta CDR3 regions were amplified from genomic DNA using the immunoSEQ Assay, a bias-controlled multiplex PCR. Turning to the authors' computational methods: The number of nucleated cells in each sample was estimated by amplification of reference gene primers within the assay. To quantify the absolute abundance of each unique TCRbeta CDR3 rearrangement, sequence reads were collapsed and filtered. For each sample, productive Simpson clonality was calculated by taking the square root of Simpson's diversity index across productive rearrangements. TCRdb obtained this table from immuneACCESS and retained in-frame rearrangements with V and J assigned. These tables miss some clones; where compared with another copy, unresolved V genes account for less than half of the shortfall, and the remainder is unexplained. The DNA gave D and trimming, while V, J and clone size come from that table. The sample table lists 60,000 to 65,000 clones, 79% of them with a count of one. The ten largest clonotypes hold 20% of the sample.

The clonotype comes from a woman older than 75 with active or convalescent COVID-19. The rearranged chain carries TRBV18 and TRBJ2-7; 11 junctional bases match TRBD1. Sequenced: peripheral blood. The base sequence is TGTGCCAGCTCAGTAACCGGGACAGGGGGTTTACCCTACGAGCAGTACTTC. Its protein product is CASSVTGTGGLPYEQYF. Where the CDR3 stops, the reference TRBV18 and TRBJ2-7 genes take over; the full variable domain is NAGVMQNPRHLVRRRGQEARLRCSPMKGHSHVYWYRQLPEEGLKFMVYLQKENIIDESGMPKERFSAEFPKEGPSILRIQQVVRGDSAAYFCASSVTGTGGLPYEQYFGPGTRLTVT.